This is a list of T cell receptor beta chains from one sample in a study of blood T cells in healthy people across ages. In TCRdb, the 5' RACE reads were re-called with MiXCR into one record per CDR3 protein. The sample includes about 1.4 million distinct CDR3 sequences, around 55% seen only once; the top ten take 6.7%. The specimen was blood. The receptor set was obtained from a man aged 18 to 35 in good health. The conserved cysteine and the conserved F or W are not part of the CDR3 here. Clone sizes are given selectively: once, few, many, or a class where the clone is expanded.

j_gene: TRBJ2-4
abundance: few
v_gene: TRBV7-8
CDR3aa: ATGGLLLNIQY

j_gene: TRBJ1-1
abundance: -
v_gene: TRBV10-3
CDR3aa: AISVDRNTEAF

j_gene: TRBJ2-1
abundance: -
v_gene: TRBV6-2/TRBV6-3
CDR3aa: ASSTPAGDSNEQF

j_gene: TRBJ1-5
abundance: -
v_gene: TRBV29-1
CDR3aa: SVGGGPNQPQH

j_gene: TRBJ1-6
abundance: -
v_gene: TRBV20-1
CDR3aa: SAEDLRRETYNSPLH

j_gene: TRBJ2-1
abundance: -
v_gene: TRBV7-9
CDR3aa: ASSSTVNEQF

j_gene: TRBJ1-2
abundance: few
v_gene: TRBV29-1
CDR3aa: SVVGDNYGYT

j_gene: TRBJ1-5
abundance: few
v_gene: TRBV20-1
CDR3aa: SARTAWQPQH

j_gene: -
abundance: -
v_gene: TRBV6-5
CDR3aa: ASCITGTSGEQY

j_gene: TRBJ1-1
abundance: -
v_gene: TRBV20-1
CDR3aa: SASIRSTEAF

j_gene: TRBJ1-1
abundance: -
v_gene: TRBV4-1
CDR3aa: ASSQPTGAVEAF

j_gene: TRBJ2-5
abundance: medium-sized
v_gene: TRBV20-1
CDR3aa: SAEYQETQY

j_gene: TRBJ2-7
abundance: few
v_gene: TRBV9
CDR3aa: ASSAQKESYEQY

j_gene: TRBJ2-5
abundance: -
v_gene: TRBV4-2
CDR3aa: ASSQVEWETQY

j_gene: TRBJ1-2
abundance: -
v_gene: TRBV10-3
CDR3aa: AIRNRVTSNYGYT

j_gene: TRBJ1-6
abundance: once
v_gene: TRBV9
CDR3aa: ASSARFGALH

j_gene: TRBJ2-4
abundance: -
v_gene: TRBV3-1
CDR3aa: ASSPGRELAKNIQY

j_gene: TRBJ2-7
abundance: few
v_gene: TRBV4-1
CDR3aa: ASSHQTGQLYEQY

j_gene: TRBJ2-1
abundance: -
v_gene: TRBV6-2/TRBV6-3
CDR3aa: ASNMNVDRVNNEQF

j_gene: TRBJ1-6
abundance: few
v_gene: TRBV7-2
CDR3aa: ASSSSLGQANSPLH

j_gene: TRBJ2-5
abundance: few
v_gene: TRBV7-9
CDR3aa: ASSSAGTNQETQY

j_gene: -
abundance: -
v_gene: TRBV2
CDR3aa: ASSPNWTSGKRIAKNIQY

j_gene: TRBJ2-5
abundance: -
v_gene: TRBV7-9
CDR3aa: ASSNGGLRQETQY

j_gene: TRBJ2-7
abundance: -
v_gene: TRBV10-3
CDR3aa: AINLEDSLPYEQY

j_gene: TRBJ1-5
abundance: -
v_gene: TRBV28
CDR3aa: ASSLGGMGNQPQH

j_gene: TRBJ2-1
abundance: few
v_gene: TRBV20-1
CDR3aa: SARDPSTSNEQF

j_gene: TRBJ2-3
abundance: once
v_gene: TRBV27
CDR3aa: ASSFGGPSDTQY

j_gene: TRBJ1-1
abundance: -
v_gene: TRBV12-3/TRBV12-4
CDR3aa: ASRMGQGNTEAF

j_gene: TRBJ1-1
abundance: -
v_gene: TRBV27
CDR3aa: ATKQNRGRMNTEAF

j_gene: TRBJ2-1
abundance: -
v_gene: TRBV5-6
CDR3aa: ASSLISDEQF

j_gene: TRBJ2-1
abundance: -
v_gene: TRBV7-9
CDR3aa: ASSLLIAGGYNEQF

j_gene: TRBJ1-1
abundance: few
v_gene: TRBV12-3/TRBV12-4
CDR3aa: ASSWSVNTEAF

j_gene: -
abundance: -
v_gene: TRBV12-3/TRBV12-4
CDR3aa: ASSVEGGVYEQY

j_gene: TRBJ2-1
abundance: -
v_gene: TRBV2
CDR3aa: ASSAARSYNEQF

j_gene: TRBJ2-1
abundance: -
v_gene: TRBV20-1
CDR3aa: SARGQGTYNEQF

j_gene: TRBJ1-4
abundance: few
v_gene: TRBV4-2
CDR3aa: ASSQEREKLF

j_gene: TRBJ2-1
abundance: -
v_gene: TRBV5-6
CDR3aa: ASSAGPRNSYNEQF

j_gene: TRBJ1-2
abundance: -
v_gene: TRBV9
CDR3aa: ASSVVDRSAYGYT

j_gene: TRBJ2-5
abundance: -
v_gene: TRBV4-3
CDR3aa: ASSQAPIVGTKETQY

j_gene: TRBJ1-5
abundance: once
v_gene: TRBV4-1
CDR3aa: ASSQRAAANQPQH

j_gene: TRBJ1-1
abundance: -
v_gene: TRBV6-5
CDR3aa: ASSRDTVPMNTEAF

j_gene: TRBJ2-1
abundance: few
v_gene: TRBV2
CDR3aa: ASNEGGDEQF